The 15 T cell receptor beta chains in this list originate from one sample, sequenced in a study of T cells expressing NK-cell markers. TCRdb derives one entry per CDR3 protein from the 5' RACE reads, leaving out DNA. The sample has 30,000 or so distinct CDR3 sequences, and its top ten clones hold 50% to 75%. The sequenced material came from blood T cells: a sorted CD56 or NKG2C T cell subset, CD4+ or CD8+ T cells, or bulk PBMC T cells (not recorded which). The origin of the receptors is a woman between 18 and 70 years old in good health.

The V call is TRBV5-1, the J call TRBJ2-2; the TCRdb call, TRBD2, lacks DNA for checking. Germline V lookup: CDR1 SGHRS, CDR2 YFSETQ. CDR3 length: 14 amino acids. CDR3: CATRLAGEAGELFF.

The V call is TRBV12-3 or TRBV12-4, the J call TRBJ2-7. The CDR3 has 15 amino acids. This CDR3 reads CASSLEADSSYEQYF.

CDR3 in amino acids: CSAEAVGTHNEQFF. V gene TRBV20-1 combines with J gene TRBJ2-1. Germline V lookup: CDR1 DFQATT, CDR2 SNEGSKA (reference sequence). The CDR3 has 14 amino acids.

The chain combines TRBV27 with TRBJ2-1; the D call from TCRdb, TRBD2, cannot be confirmed without DNA. CDR1 is MNHEY, CDR2 SMNVEV, per germline (reference sequence). The CDR3 has 15 residues. This CDR3 reads CASSQGLAGGPGRFF.

V usage is TRBV7-3 and J usage is TRBJ2-1; TCRdb proposes TRBD2, but this gene call is untestable without DNA. The germline V gene has CDR1 SGHTA and CDR2 FQGTGA. The CDR3 covers 15 residues. The CDR3 loop reads CASSLLSGPYNEQFF. Full variable domain (rest looked up from reference TRBV7-3 and TRBJ2-1): GAGVSQTPSNKVTEKGKYVELRCDPISGHTALYWYRQSLGQGPEFLIYFQGTGAADDSGLPNDRFFAVRPEGSVSTLKIQRTERGDSAVYLCASSLLSGPYNEQFFGPGTRLTVL.

This chain joins TRBV5-6 and TRBJ2-7; TCRdb proposes TRBD2, but this gene call is untestable without DNA. This CDR3 has 15 amino acids. In germline, CDR1 is SGHDT, CDR2 YYEEEE. CDR3: CASSFPAGGSYEQYF. The full variable domain, its missing parts supplied by reference TRBV5-6 and TRBJ2-7, is DAGVTQSPTHLIKTRGQQVTLRCSPKSGHDTVSWYQQALGQGPQFIFQYYEEEERQRGNFPDRFSGHQFPNYSSELNVNALLLGDSALYLCASSFPAGGSYEQYFGPGTRLTVT.

CDR3 protein: CASSGPKEYQETQYF. The chain is built from TRBV7-2 and TRBJ2-5; TCRdb indicates TRBD2, and absent DNA this call remains unverified. From germline, CDR1 is SGHTA and CDR2 FQGNSA. The CDR3 totals 15 residues.

This chain uses TRBV11-1 with TRBJ2-2; TCRdb's assignment of TRBD1 cannot be checked, as there is no DNA. Germline V gene sequence: CDR1 SGHAT, CDR2 FQDESV (reference sequence). This CDR3 contains 18 residues. This CDR3 is CASRSPNRGIHSTGELFF.

The chain carries TRBV29-1 and TRBJ2-3; TCRdb gives TRBD2 as the D gene, but with no DNA this cannot be confirmed. The V gene's germline CDR1 is SQVTM and CDR2 ANQGSEA. The CDR3 extends over 15 amino acids. CDR3: CSVWTGLRDRDTQYF.

The J gene is TRBJ1-5, the V gene TRBV5-1; TCRdb's D call, TRBD1, is unchecked because there is no DNA. CDR3 length: 15 amino acids. Germline CDR1 reads SGHRS; CDR2 reads YFSETQ. The CDR3 loop reads CASSFGTDSNQPQHF. Looking up the rest from reference TRBV5-1 and TRBJ1-5 gives the full variable domain: KAGVTQTPRYLIKTRGQQVTLSCSPISGHRSVSWYQQTPGQGLQFLFEYFSETQRNKGNFPGRFSGRQFSNSRSEMNVSTLELGDSALYLCASSFGTDSNQPQHFGDGTRLSIL.

The chain has TRBV3-1 and TRBJ2-7; the D call of TRBD1 rests on TCRdb alone, since no DNA is present to check it. Germline V gene data show CDR1 as LGHDT and CDR2 as YNNKEL (reference sequence). The CDR3 is made up of 17 amino acids. The CDR3 here is CASSLRAGAPSDYEQYF.

The CDR3 sequence: CASSVGQGGTEAFF. The chain carries TRBV9 and TRBJ1-1; TCRdb outputs TRBD1, but without DNA this stays unchecked. The germline V gene has CDR1 SGDLS and CDR2 YYNGEE. This CDR3 has 14 residues. The variable domain in full, with the rest retrieved from reference TRBV9 and TRBJ1-1, is DSGVTQTPKHLITATGQRVTLRCSPRSGDLSVYWYQQSLDQGLQFLIQYYNGEERAKGNILERFSAQQFPDLHSELNLSSLELGDSALYFCASSVGQGGTEAFFGQGTRLTVV.

The gene calls are TRBV27 and TRBJ1-6; without DNA, the TCRdb call of TRBD1 cannot be checked. Germline loops: CDR1 MNHEY, CDR2 SMNVEV (reference sequence). The length of the CDR3 is 13 residues. The CDR3: CASSSTGLSPLHF.

The chain has TRBV4-1 and TRBJ1-4; TCRdb's D call, TRBD1, is unchecked because there is no DNA. The CDR3 totals 16 residues. Germline V gene sequence: CDR1 MGHRA, CDR2 YSYEKL. CDR3 loop: CASSQELGTANEKLFF.

J is TRBJ1-5 and V is TRBV3-1; as DNA is missing, the TRBD1 call by TCRdb cannot be tested. This CDR3 spans 16 amino acids. Germline V CDR1 and CDR2: LGHDT, YNNKEL (reference sequence). CDR3: CASSQDRGLSNQPQHF.